A selection of T cell receptor beta chains follows, all from one sample in a study of OX40 agonist ivuxolimab in advanced cancers. Generated by immunoSEQ multiplex PCR, the TCRdb table keeps only in-frame clones and is missing some. The repertoire holds roughly 23,000 clones, with more than 70% as singletons. The sample was CD4+ or CD8+ T cells sorted from blood, taken in a trial of the OX40 agonist ivuxolimab. Every receptor here comes from an adult with an advanced solid tumor such as melanoma, head and neck, liver or kidney cancer. The CDR3 runs from the conserved cysteine through the conserved F or W. Each record gives: J gene, clone size, D gene, V gene, CDR3 DNA, CDR3 protein. A D gene is named only where the DNA matches it firmly. Some rows have no size entry. The others give once, few or many, or a class for an expanded clone.

TRBJ1-6,-,TRBD1,TRBV4-1,TGCGCCAGCAGCCAAGAGGGAACGGGACAGGGACCTTCACCCCTCCACTTT,CASSQEGTGQGPSPLHF
TRBJ1-2,many,-,TRBV11-2,TGTGCCAGCAGCTCAGGGGCAGGCTATGGCTACACCTTC,CASSSGAGYGYTF
TRBJ2-1,few,TRBD1,TRBV7-8,TGTGCCAGCAGCTTAGTCCTACAGGGGAAGTACAATGAGCAGTTCTTC,CASSLVLQGKYNEQFF
TRBJ2-3,-,-,TRBV27,TGTGCCAGCAGCCTAGGTGGGGGCGGGGCAGATACGCAGTATTTT,CASSLGGGGADTQYF
TRBJ1-5,few,-,TRBV9,TGTGCCAGCAGCTTAGAAGTATCGGGGCATAGCAATCAGCCCCAGCATTTT,CASSLEVSGHSNQPQHF
TRBJ2-7,-,-,TRBV4-1,TGCGCCAGCAGCCAGGGCAGGCTTTGGGAGCAGTACTTC,CASSQGRLWEQYF
TRBJ2-6,-,-,TRBV7-9,TGTGCCAGCAGCTTCACAGCTCCAGTTTCCGGGGCCAACGTCCTGACTTTC,CASSFTAPVSGANVLTF
TRBJ2-3,-,TRBD2,TRBV7-6,TGTGCCAGCAGCTTAGAGCTAGCGGGGATTAGCACAGATACGCAGTATTTT,CASSLELAGISTDTQYF
TRBJ2-1,-,-,TRBV9,TGTGCCAGCAGCGTAGCCCCGACGGGGGCGGGGTACAATGAGCAGTTCTTC,CASSVAPTGAGYNEQFF
TRBJ2-5,-,TRBD2,TRBV6-5,TGTGCCAGCAGTTACACTAGCGGGGACCAAGAGACCCAGTACTTC,CASSYTSGDQETQYF
TRBJ2-1,once,TRBD2,TRBV5-1,TGCGCCAGTGACTCCGGGGGGGAATCCTACAATGAGCAGTTCTTC,CASDSGGESYNEQFF
TRBJ1-2,-,-,TRBV9,TGTGCCAGCAGCCCCCGGAGAGGTTATGACTATGGCTACACCTTC,CASSPRRGYDYGYTF
TRBJ1-6,-,-,TRBV5-6,TGTGCCAGCATCAGAAGACAGGACTCTCCCTATTCACCCCTCCACTTT,CASIRRQDSPYSPLHF
TRBJ2-5,-,TRBD2,TRBV2,TGTGCCAGCACCGGAGGAGGCAGGGCGCGGGGGGAGACCCAGTACTTC,CASTGGGRARGETQYF
TRBJ2-7,-,TRBD1,TRBV5-4,TGTGCCAGCAGCTCCGGGACAGGGACCTACGAGCAGTACTTC,CASSSGTGTYEQYF